The source of this TCR beta chain is a study of shared clonotypes between healthy human individuals. Study-wide background: With ages of 18 to 49, the donors were a couple of women and a few men. Study-level points and caveats: Clonotypes shared by all four sorted-subset donors had higher generation probabilities than non-shared clonotypes.

With respect to this clone: Its antigen is undetermined.

The protocol was immunoSEQ multiplex PCR, while the TCRdb copy is restricted to in-frame clones and leaves out a portion. Of about 2.2 million clones in the sample, about 93% were seen once. Trimming cost V 7 bases and J 0 bases, with 15 bases left between them. This CDR3 is built from 15 residues. Germline V gives CDR1 LNHDA, CDR2 SQIVND (reference sequence). Positively selected for CCR7, the CD45RO-negative cells used as naive CD8 cells excluded terminally differentiated effector memory CD45RA+ cells. The specimen sequenced was naive CD8+ T cells from PBMCs. The clonotype originates from a man aged 18 to 35 in good health. Some clones in this sample may be carry-over from other donors' samples. The chain has TRBV19 and TRBJ1-2; tentatively, D is TRBD1 (6 bases). CDR3 DNA sequence: TGTGCCAGTATGAAACAGGGCCCCACTAACTATGGCTACACCTTC. Its protein is CASMKQGPTNYGYTF.